Listed below are T cell receptor beta chains from one sample, sequenced in a study of blood T cell repertoires in COVID-19. Only in-frame clones appear in the TCRdb table, and some are missing; sequencing was by immunoSEQ multiplex PCR. The sample lists more than 90,000 clones, more than 75% occurring once. Specimen: peripheral blood. Receptors originate from a woman aged 25 to 45 with acute or convalescent COVID-19. Each CDR3 is given with its conserved first and last residue. The order of the fields is D gene, V gene, J gene, CDR3 protein. A D gene is named only where the DNA matches it firmly.

>NA|TRBV6-5|TRBJ1-1
CASSYRRANTEAFF
>TRBD2|TRBV11-2|TRBJ2-2
CASRGFRLAGGSTGELFF
>TRBD2|TRBV9|TRBJ2-2
CASSVLPGGGVGNTGELFF
>TRBD1|TRBV19|TRBJ2-7
CASSNDRGRYEQYF
>NA|TRBV20-1|TRBJ2-7
CSASEGGGYEQYF
>TRBD1|TRBV5-1|TRBJ2-5
CASSRDRAQETQYF
>NA|TRBV5-8|TRBJ1-4
CASSVQATNEKLFF
>TRBD1|TRBV27|TRBJ1-5
CASSADRGNQPQHF
>TRBD1|TRBV3-1/TRBV3-2|TRBJ2-6
CASSQEQGGWANVLTF
>NA|TRBV19|TRBJ1-3
CASSPSRRFLGNTIYF
>TRBD1|TRBV7-3|TRBJ1-3
CASSSDRGPGNTIYF
>NA|TRBV7-9|TRBJ1-5
CASSLASGGKHF
>TRBD1|TRBV25-1|TRBJ1-6
CASSELDRAAEALHF
>TRBD1|TRBV5-1|TRBJ2-7
CASSFGQGGSYEQYF
>NA|TRBV20-1|TRBJ2-2
CSASMAGANTGELFF
>TRBD1|TRBV27|TRBJ2-7
CASRSAGGSYEQYF
>TRBD1|TRBV29-1|TRBJ2-3
CSVVLGQGRVDTQYF
>NA|TRBV4-1|TRBJ1-5
CASSQASGPGGNQPQHF
>NA|TRBV19|TRBJ2-7
CASSSPGTQTGEQYF
>TRBD2|TRBV7-9|TRBJ2-2
CASSSTSGGLRYTGELFF
>NA|TRBV6-1|TRBJ2-7
CASSETQGSYEQYF
>TRBD1|TRBV19|TRBJ2-1
CASSREDRGVYNEQFF
>TRBD1|TRBV15|TRBJ2-6
CATSRNGQGASGANVLTF
>TRBD1|TRBV7-2|TRBJ2-2
CASSLDRGYTGELFF
>TRBD2|TRBV5-1|TRBJ2-2
CASSLVAGEGGELFF
>NA|TRBV10-1|TRBJ1-2
CASSDPGHNYGYTF
>TRBD1|TRBV5-1|TRBJ2-2
CASSRTGNTGELFF
>TRBD1|TRBV28|TRBJ1-2
CASSFPGGNYGYTF
>NA|TRBV6-1|TRBJ2-7
CASSDGRGAYEQYF
>NA|TRBV7-3|TRBJ2-1
CASSLGRAGEQFF
>NA|TRBV2|TRBJ1-5
CASSGQDSNQPQHF
>NA|TRBV2|TRBJ1-6
CASSVRSGGSPLHF
>NA|TRBV2|TRBJ2-1
CASSPYRGGEYNEQFF
>NA|TRBV28|TRBJ2-7
CASSPTGRSSYEQYF
>TRBD1|TRBV10-1|TRBJ2-7
CASSESGTGYEQYF
>TRBD2|TRBV5-1|TRBJ2-3
CASTGLAGGRTDTQYF
>TRBD1|TRBV4-1|TRBJ1-5
CASSQEGQGANQPQHF
>TRBD1|TRBV2|TRBJ1-1
CASRGQGGRGTEAFF
>NA|TRBV7-2|TRBJ1-2
CASSSPLRGYGYTF
>TRBD1|TRBV19|TRBJ1-5
CASSDRGNNQPQHF
>TRBD1|TRBV5-1|TRBJ1-2
CASSLGTGGLDGYTF
>TRBD2|TRBV9|TRBJ2-7
CASSPQTSGGYEQYF
>NA|TRBV19|TRBJ2-2
CASSRIQGSGTGELFF
>TRBD1|TRBV19|TRBJ1-2
CASRPGQEYGYTF
>NA|TRBV9|TRBJ1-5
CASSVDSGSPQHF
>NA|TRBV11-2|TRBJ2-1
CASSLDRAGYNEQFF